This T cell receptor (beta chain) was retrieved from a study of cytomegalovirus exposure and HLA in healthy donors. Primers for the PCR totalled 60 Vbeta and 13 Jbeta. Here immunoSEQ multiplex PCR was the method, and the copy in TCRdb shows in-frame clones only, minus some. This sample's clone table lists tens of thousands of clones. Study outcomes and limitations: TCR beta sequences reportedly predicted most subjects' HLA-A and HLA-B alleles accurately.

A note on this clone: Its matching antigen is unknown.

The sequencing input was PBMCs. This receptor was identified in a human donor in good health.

The CDR3 spells CSVGQGNSYGYTF. In nucleotides, the CDR3 is TGCAGCGTCGGACAGGGGAATTCCTATGGCTACACCTTC. The chain is built from TRBV29-1 and TRBJ1-2; 9 positions match TRBD1. After removal of 6 bases from V and 4 bases from J, the junction contained 6 bases not matched to a gene. This CDR3 region has 13 residues. Per the germline V gene, CDR1 is SQVTM and CDR2 is ANQGSEA.